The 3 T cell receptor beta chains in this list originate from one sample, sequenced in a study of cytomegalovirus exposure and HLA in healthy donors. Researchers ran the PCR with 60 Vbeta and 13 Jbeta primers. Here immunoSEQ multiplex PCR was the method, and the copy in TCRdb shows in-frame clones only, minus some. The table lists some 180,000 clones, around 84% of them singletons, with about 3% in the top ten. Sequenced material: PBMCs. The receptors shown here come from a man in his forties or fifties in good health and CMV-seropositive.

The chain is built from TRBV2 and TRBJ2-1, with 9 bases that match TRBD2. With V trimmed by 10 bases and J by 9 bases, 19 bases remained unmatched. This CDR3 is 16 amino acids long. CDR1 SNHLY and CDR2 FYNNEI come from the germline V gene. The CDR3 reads CATARGRASGVGEQFF. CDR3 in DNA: TGTGCCACAGCGAGGGGGAGGGCTAGCGGGGTGGGTGAGCAGTTCTTC. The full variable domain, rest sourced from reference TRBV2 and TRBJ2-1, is EPEVTQTPSHQVTQMGQEVILRCVPISNHLYFYWYRQILGQKVEFLVSFYNNEISEKSEIFDDQFSVERPDGSNFTLKIRSTKLEDSAMYFCATARGRASGVGEQFFGPGTRLTVL.

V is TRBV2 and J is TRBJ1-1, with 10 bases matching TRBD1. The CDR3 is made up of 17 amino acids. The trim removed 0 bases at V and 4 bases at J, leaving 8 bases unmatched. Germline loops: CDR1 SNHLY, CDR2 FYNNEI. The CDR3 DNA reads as TGTGCCAGCAGTGAAGCGGGGACAGGGGATGGGGGCACTGAAGCTTTCTTT. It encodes CASSEAGTGDGGTEAFF.

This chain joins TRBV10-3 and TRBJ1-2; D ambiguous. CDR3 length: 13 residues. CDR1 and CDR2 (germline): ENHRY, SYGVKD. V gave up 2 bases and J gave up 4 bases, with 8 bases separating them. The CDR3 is CAISERESYGYTF. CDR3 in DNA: TGTGCCATCAGTGAGAGGGAGAGCTATGGCTACACCTTC.